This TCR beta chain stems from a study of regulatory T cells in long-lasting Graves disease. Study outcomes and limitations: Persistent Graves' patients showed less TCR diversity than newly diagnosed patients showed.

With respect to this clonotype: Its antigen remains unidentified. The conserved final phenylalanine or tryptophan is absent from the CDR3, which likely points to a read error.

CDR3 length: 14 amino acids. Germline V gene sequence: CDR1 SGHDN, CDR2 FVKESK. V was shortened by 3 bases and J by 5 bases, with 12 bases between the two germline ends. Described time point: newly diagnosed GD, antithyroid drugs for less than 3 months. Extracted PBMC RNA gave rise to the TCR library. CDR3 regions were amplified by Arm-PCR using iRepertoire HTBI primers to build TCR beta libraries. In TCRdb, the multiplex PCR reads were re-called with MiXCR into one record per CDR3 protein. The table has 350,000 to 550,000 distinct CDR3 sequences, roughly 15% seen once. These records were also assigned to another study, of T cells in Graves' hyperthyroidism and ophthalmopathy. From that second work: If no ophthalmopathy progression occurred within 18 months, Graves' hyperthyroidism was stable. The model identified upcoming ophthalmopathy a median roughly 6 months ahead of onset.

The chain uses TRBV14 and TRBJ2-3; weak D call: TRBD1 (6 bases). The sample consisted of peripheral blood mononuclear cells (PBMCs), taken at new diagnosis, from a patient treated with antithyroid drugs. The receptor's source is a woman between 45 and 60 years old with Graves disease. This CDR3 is CASSHWYREDTQYS. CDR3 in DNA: TGTGCCAGCAGCCACTGGTACAGGGAAGATACGCAGTATTCT.